This TCR beta chain is from a study of blood T cell repertoires in COVID-19. The overall study: Samples came from the United States, Italy and Spain, spanning acute and convalescent COVID-19.

This CDR3 is 14 amino acids long. In germline, CDR1 is SGHRS, CDR2 YFSETQ. V was cut by 4 bases and J by 3 bases, with 13 bases left in between. In the study's own analysis: Quantification of nucleated cells was approximated via reference gene primer amplification. Measured with immunoSEQ multiplex PCR; TCRdb has only the in-frame clones, and not every one. V and J calls and clone size follow that table, whereas D and trimming were derived from the DNA. The sample records 150,000 to 200,000 clones, 90% being singletons. Input material: peripheral blood. The genes are TRBV5-1 and TRBJ2-5; the D gene is possibly TRBD2 (5 bases). The clonotype was recovered from a man between 60 and 75 years old with active or convalescent COVID-19. CDR3 sequence (DNA): TGCGCCAGCAGCCGTCTCGCGGGCGAAGAGACCCAGTACTTC. Translation: CASSRLAGEETQYF.